The clone carrying this T cell receptor beta chain was recorded a few times. The sample originates from a study of regulatory T cells in long-lasting Graves disease. Study background: Newly diagnosed Graves' patients had taken antithyroid drugs under 3 months.

CDR3-region Arm-PCR and iRepertoire HTBI primers produced the TCR beta libraries. TCRdb re-analysed the multiplex PCR reads in MiXCR, keeping a single row per CDR3 protein. Of 370,000 or so distinct CDR3 sequences in the sample, around 16% were seen once. Time point of the sample: newly diagnosed GD, antithyroid drugs for less than 3 months. The authors made the TCR library using RNA they extracted from PBMCs. This sample also belongs to another study, concerning T cells in Graves' hyperthyroidism and ophthalmopathy. As reported in that work: Not enrolled were patients with uncontrolled infection, other autoimmune disease, pregnancy or lactation. Most thyroid clonotypes that were expanded above 0.001 also turned up in blood. Model output signaled ophthalmopathy a median roughly 6.5 months ahead of onset.

The TCR comes from a woman aged 18-30 years with Graves disease. The sequenced sample was peripheral blood mononuclear cells (PBMCs), obtained at new diagnosis, from a patient treated with antithyroid drugs.

As DNA, the CDR3 is TGTGCCACCAGTGACAAACGGGGGAAGAGGGGCTCCTACAATGAGCAGTTCTTC. The encoded protein is CATSDKRGKRGSYNEQFF. This chain links TRBV24-1 with TRBJ2-1; tentatively, D is TRBD2 (6 bases). The germline gives CDR1 KGHDR, CDR2 SFDVKD. The CDR3 covers 18 residues. Trimming took 4 bases from V and 0 from J, leaving 18 bases between them.